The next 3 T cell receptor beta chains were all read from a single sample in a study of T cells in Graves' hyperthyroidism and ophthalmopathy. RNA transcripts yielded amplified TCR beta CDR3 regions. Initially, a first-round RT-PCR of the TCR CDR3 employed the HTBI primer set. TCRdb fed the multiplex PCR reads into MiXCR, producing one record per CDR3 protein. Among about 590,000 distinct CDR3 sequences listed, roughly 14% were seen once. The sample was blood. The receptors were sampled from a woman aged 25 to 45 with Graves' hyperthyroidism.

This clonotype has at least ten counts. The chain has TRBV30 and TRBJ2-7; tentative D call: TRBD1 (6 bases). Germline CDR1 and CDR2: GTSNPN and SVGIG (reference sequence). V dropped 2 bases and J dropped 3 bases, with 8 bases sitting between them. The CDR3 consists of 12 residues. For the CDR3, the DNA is TGTGCCTGGAGTAGGGGGATCTACGAGCAGTACTTC. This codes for CAWSRGIYEQYF. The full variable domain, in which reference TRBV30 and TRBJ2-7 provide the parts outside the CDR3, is SQTIHQWPATLVQPVGSPLSLECTVEGTSNPNLYWYRQAAGRGLQLLFYSVGIGQISSEVPQNLSASRPQDRQFILSSKKLLLSDSGFYLCAWSRGIYEQYFGPGTRLTVT.

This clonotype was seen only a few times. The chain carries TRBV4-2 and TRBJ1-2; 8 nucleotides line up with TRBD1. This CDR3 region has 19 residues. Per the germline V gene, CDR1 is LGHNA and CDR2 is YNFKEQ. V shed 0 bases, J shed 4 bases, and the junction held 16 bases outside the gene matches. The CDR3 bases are TGTGCCAGCAGCCAAGATCTCCGGGACAGGATGTACACCACCTATGGCTACACCTTC. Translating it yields CASSQDLRDRMYTTYGYTF.

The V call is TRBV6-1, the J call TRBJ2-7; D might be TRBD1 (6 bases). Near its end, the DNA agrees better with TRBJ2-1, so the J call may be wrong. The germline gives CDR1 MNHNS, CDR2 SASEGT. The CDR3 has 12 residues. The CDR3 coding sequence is TGTGCCAGCAGGGACAGAGTCTACGAGCAGTTCTTC. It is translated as CASRDRVYEQFF.